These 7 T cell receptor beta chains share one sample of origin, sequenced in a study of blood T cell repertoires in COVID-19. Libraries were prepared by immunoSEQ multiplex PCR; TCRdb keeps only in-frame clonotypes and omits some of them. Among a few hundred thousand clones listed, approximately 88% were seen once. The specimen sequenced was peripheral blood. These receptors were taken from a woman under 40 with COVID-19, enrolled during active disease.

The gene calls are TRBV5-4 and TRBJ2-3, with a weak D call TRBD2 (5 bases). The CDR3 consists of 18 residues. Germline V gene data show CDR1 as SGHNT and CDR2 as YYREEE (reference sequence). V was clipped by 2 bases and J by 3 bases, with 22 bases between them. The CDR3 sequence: CASSLLLFKGVETDTQYF. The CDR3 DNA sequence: TGTGCCAGCAGCTTACTTCTTTTTAAGGGAGTTGAGACAGATACGCAGTATTTT.

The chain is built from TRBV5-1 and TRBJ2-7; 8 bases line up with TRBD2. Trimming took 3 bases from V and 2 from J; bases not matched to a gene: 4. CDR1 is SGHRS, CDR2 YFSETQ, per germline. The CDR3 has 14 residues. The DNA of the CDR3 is TGCGCCAGCAGCTGGGTAGCGGGGCCCTACGAGCAGTACTTC. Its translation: CASSWVAGPYEQYF.

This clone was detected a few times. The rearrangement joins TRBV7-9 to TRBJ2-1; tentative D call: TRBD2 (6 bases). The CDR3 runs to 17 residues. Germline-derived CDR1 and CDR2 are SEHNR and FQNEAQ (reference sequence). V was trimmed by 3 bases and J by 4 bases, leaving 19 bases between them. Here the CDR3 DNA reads TGTGCCAGCAGCTTCCCACCCCACGGAGGGATTTACAATGAGCAGTTCTTC. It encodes CASSFPPHGGIYNEQFF.

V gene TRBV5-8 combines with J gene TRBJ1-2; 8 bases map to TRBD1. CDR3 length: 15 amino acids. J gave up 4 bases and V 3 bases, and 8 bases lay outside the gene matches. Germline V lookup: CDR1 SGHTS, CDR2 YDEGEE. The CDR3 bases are TGTGCCAGCAGCTCTATACGGACAGGGAGCTATGGCTACACCTTC. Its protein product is CASSSIRTGSYGYTF.

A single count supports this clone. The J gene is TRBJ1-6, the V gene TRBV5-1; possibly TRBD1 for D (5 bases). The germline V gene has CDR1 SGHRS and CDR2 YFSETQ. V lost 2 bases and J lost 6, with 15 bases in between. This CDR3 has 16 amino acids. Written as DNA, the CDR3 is TGCGCCAGCAGCTTAAACCGGGACTCTATTAATTCACCCCTCCACTTT. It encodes CASSLNRDSINSPLHF.

Written as DNA, the CDR3 is TGTGCCAGCTCGCAGGGACAGGGAGAGGAAAAACTGTTTTTT. It encodes CASSQGQGEEKLFF. V usage is TRBV18 and J usage is TRBJ1-4; 9 bases agree with TRBD1. V lost 6 bases, J lost 8 bases, and 7 bases stayed unmatched. The length of the CDR3 is 14 residues. Germline V gives CDR1 KGHSH, CDR2 LQKENI.

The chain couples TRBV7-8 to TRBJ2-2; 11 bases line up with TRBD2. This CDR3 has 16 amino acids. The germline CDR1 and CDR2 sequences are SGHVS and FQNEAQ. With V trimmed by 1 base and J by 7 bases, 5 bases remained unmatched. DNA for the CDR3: TGTGCCAGCAGCTTAGGACTAGCGGGAATAGTCGGGGAGCTGTTTTTT. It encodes CASSLGLAGIVGELFF.